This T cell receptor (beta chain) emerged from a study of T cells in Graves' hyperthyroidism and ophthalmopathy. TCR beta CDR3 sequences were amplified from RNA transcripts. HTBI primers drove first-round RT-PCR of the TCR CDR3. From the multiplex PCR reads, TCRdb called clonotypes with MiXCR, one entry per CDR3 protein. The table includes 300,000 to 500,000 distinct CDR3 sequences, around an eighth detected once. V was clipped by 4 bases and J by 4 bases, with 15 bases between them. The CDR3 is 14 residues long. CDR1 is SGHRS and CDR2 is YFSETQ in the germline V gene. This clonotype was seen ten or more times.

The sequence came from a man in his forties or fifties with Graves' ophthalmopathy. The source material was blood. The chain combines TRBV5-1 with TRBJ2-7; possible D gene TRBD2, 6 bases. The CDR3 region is CASSRAGGNYEQYF. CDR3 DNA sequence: TGCGCCAGCAGCCGCGCCGGCGGGAATTACGAGCAGTACTTC.